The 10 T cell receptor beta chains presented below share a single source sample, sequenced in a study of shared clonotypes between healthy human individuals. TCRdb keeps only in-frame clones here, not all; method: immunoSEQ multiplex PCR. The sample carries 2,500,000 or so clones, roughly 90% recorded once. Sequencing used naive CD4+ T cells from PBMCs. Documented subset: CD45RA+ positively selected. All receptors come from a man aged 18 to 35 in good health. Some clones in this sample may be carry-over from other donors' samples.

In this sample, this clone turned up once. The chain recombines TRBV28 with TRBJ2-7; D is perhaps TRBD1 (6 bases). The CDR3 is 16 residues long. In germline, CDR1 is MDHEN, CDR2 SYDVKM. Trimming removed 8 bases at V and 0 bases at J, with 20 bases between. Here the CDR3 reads CASGSPQGIPSYEQYF. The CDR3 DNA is TGTGCCAGCGGATCGCCACAGGGAATTCCCTCCTACGAGCAGTACTTC.

This CDR3 is CASSLGSPYSGNTIYF. CDR3 DNA sequence: TGTGCCAGTAGCCTGGGGAGCCCCTACTCTGGAAACACCATATATTTT. This chain joins TRBV19 and TRBJ1-3; D remains unclear. CDR3 length equals 16 residues. Germline loops: CDR1 LNHDA, CDR2 SQIVND (reference sequence). Trimming removed 6 bases from V and 0 bases from J, with 15 bases in between.

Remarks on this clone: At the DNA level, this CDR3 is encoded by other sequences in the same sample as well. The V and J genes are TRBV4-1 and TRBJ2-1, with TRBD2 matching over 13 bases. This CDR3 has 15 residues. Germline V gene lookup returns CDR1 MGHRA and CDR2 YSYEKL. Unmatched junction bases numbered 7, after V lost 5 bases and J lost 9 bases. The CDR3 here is CASSFGLAGVGEQFF. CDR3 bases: TGCGCCAGCAGCTTCGGACTAGCGGGAGTGGGTGAGCAGTTCTTC.

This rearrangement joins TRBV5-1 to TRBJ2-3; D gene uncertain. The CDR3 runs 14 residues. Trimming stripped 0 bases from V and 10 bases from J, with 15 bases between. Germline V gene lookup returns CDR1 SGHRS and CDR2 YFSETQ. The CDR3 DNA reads TGCGCCAGCAGCTTGGAAGGGCCCCAGTCCCCGCAGTATTTT. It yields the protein CASSLEGPQSPQYF.

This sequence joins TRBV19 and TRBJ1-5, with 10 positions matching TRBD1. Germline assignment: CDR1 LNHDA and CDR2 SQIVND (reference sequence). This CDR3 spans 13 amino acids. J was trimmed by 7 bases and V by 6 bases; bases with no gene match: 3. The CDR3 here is CASSDRGRQPQHF. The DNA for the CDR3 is TGTGCCAGTAGCGACAGGGGGCGACAGCCCCAGCATTTT.

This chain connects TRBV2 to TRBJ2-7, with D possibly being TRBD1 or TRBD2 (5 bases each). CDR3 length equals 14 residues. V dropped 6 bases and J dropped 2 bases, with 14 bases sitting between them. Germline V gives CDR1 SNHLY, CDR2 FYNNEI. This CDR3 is CASRRDPLPYEQYF. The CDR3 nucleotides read TGTGCCAGCAGAAGGGACCCCCTACCCTACGAGCAGTACTTC.

The CDR3 coding sequence is TGTGCCAGCAGCTTGGAGGCAGAGCAGTTCTTC. This codes for CASSLEAEQFF. J is TRBJ2-1 and V is TRBV5-6, with D unclear. CDR1 SGHDT and CDR2 YYEEEE come from the germline V gene. Trimming took off 0 bases at V and 10 bases at J, with 5 bases between the two ends. This CDR3 region has 11 residues.

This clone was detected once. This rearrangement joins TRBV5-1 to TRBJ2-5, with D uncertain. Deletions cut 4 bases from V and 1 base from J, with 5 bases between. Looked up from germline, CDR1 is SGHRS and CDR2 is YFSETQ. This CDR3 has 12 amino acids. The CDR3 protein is CASSPAQETQYF. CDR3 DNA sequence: TGCGCCAGCAGCCCAGCCCAAGAGACCCAGTACTTC.

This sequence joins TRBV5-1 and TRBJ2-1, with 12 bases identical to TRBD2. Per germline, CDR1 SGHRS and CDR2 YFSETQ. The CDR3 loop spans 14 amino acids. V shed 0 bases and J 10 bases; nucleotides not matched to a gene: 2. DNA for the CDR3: TGCGCCAGCAGCTTGGAGACTAGCGGGAGAGAGCAGTTCTTC. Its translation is CASSLETSGREQFF.

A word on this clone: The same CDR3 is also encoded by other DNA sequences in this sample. This chain's CDR3 is CASSSGLAGLEQFF. DNA of the CDR3: TGCGCCAGCTCCTCGGGACTAGCGGGACTTGAGCAGTTCTTC. This rearrangement joins TRBV5-1 to TRBJ2-1; 13 bases are shared with TRBD2. CDR1 is SGHRS and CDR2 is YFSETQ in the germline V gene. The CDR3 has 14 residues. V lost 7 bases, J lost 9 bases, and 7 bases stayed unmatched.